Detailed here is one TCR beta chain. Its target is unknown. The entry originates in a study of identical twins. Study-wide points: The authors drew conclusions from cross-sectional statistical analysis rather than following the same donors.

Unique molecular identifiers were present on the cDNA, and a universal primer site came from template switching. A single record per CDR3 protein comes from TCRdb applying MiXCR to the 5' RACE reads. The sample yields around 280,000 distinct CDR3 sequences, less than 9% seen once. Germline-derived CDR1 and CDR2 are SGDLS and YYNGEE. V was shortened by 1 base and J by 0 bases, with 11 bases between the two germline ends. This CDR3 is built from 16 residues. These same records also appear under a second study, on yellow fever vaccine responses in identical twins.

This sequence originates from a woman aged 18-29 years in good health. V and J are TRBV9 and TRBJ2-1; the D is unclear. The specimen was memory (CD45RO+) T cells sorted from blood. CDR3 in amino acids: CASSVRSGSSYNEQFF. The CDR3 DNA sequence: TGTGCCAGCAGCGTACGAAGTGGCAGCTCCTACAATGAGCAGTTCTTC. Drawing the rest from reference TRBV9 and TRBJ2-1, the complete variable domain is DSGVTQTPKHLITATGQRVTLRCSPRSGDLSVYWYQQSLDQGLQFLIQYYNGEERAKGNILERFSAQQFPDLHSELNLSSLELGDSALYFCASSVRSGSSYNEQFFGPGTRLTVL.